This note documents a single TCR beta chain sequence. CDR3 length equals 15 residues. Germline V gives CDR1 MNHEY, CDR2 SVGEGT. V was pared by 3 bases and J by 3 bases, with 7 bases of the junction left unmatched. The sample is drawn from a study of blood T cell repertoires in COVID-19. The overall study: Some COVID-19 samples were acute and others convalescent; all came from the United States, Italy and Spain.

Repertoires were generated with immunoSEQ multiplex PCR, while TCRdb's copy carries only in-frame clones and drops some. The sample holds 200,000 to 250,000 clones, roughly 90% seen once. Sequencing was performed on peripheral blood. The receptor was derived from a man aged 55 to 70 with COVID-19, enrolled during active disease. The chain uses TRBV6-2 or TRBV6-3 and TRBJ2-7, with 8 bases identical to TRBD2. CDR3 nucleotides: TGTGCCAGCAGTTATCAGCGGGAGCTGGTCTACGAGCAGTACTTC. It encodes CASSYQRELVYEQYF.